Listed below are T cell receptor beta chains from one sample, sequenced in a study of cytomegalovirus exposure and HLA in healthy donors. The table came from immunoSEQ multiplex PCR; TCRdb's copy has only in-frame clones and leaves some out. The sample has some 180,000 clones; 70% to 85% are singletons. Sequencing was done on a sample of PBMCs. Receptors were obtained from a woman aged 60-70 years in good health and CMV-seropositive. CDR3s include the opening cysteine and the closing phenylalanine or tryptophan. Each record gives: J gene, clone size, D gene, V gene, CDR3 DNA, CDR3 protein. A D gene is named only where the DNA matches it firmly. The listing skips clone size in some rows; elsewhere it reads once, few, many or a size class.

>TRBJ2-1|-|TRBD2|TRBV7-8
TGTGCCAGCAGCTTCCCGTCACGAAGGCTAGCGGGATACAATGAGCAGTTCTTC
CASSFPSRRLAGYNEQFF
>TRBJ2-1|once|-|TRBV7-9
TGTGCCAGCAGCACCGATTCAGGGGTCCCCTACAATGAGCAGTTCTTC
CASSTDSGVPYNEQFF
>TRBJ1-2|-|-|TRBV19
TGTGCCAGTAGTATCCAGGGAGGGGAGTACGGCTACACCTTC
CASSIQGGEYGYTF
>TRBJ2-2|few|TRBD1|TRBV9
TGTGCCAGCAGTGCGACAGGGACCCCCGGGGAGCTGTTTTTT
CASSATGTPGELFF
>TRBJ2-7|-|TRBD1|TRBV7-2
TGTGCCAGCAGCTTTGGGACAGGGGTATTAGGCTCCTACGAGCAGTACTTC
CASSFGTGVLGSYEQYF
>TRBJ2-1|few|TRBD1|TRBV19
TGTGCCAGTACGAGGACAGGGGGGAATGAGCAGTTCTTC
CASTRTGGNEQFF
>TRBJ2-3|-|TRBD2|TRBV30
TGTGCCTGGAGTGGACTAGCGGGGTATAGCGATACGCAGTATTTT
CAWSGLAGYSDTQYF
>TRBJ1-2|-|TRBD1|TRBV27
TGTGCCAGCATGACAGGGGGTTATGGCTACACCTTC
CASMTGGYGYTF
>TRBJ2-7|-|TRBD1|TRBV4-2
TGTGCCAGCAGCCAGGCGGGACAGGACCTCTACGAGCAGTACTTC
CASSQAGQDLYEQYF
>TRBJ2-5|-|TRBD2|TRBV9
TGTGCCAGCAGCAAACTAGCGGGGGCGACTCCGACCCAGTACTTC
CASSKLAGATPTQYF
>TRBJ1-3|-|TRBD1|TRBV27
TGTGCCAGCCAAGCGACAGGGGAGAAGGCAGGAAACACCATATATTTT
CASQATGEKAGNTIYF
>TRBJ1-5|-|-|TRBV30
TGTGCCTGGACCACAACGTCGGGGAATCAGCCCCAGCATTTT
CAWTTTSGNQPQHF
>TRBJ2-3|-|TRBD2|TRBV5-1
TGCGCCAGCAGCGGGGCTAGCGGGAGGGCCTCGGATACGCAGTATTTT
CASSGASGRASDTQYF
>TRBJ2-7|-|-|TRBV28
TGTGCCAGCAGCCTAACCTACGAGCAGTACTTC
CASSLTYEQYF
>TRBJ2-1|-|TRBD1|TRBV9
TGTGCCAGCAGTACAGGGGGAGGCAATGAGCAGTTCTTC
CASSTGGGNEQFF
>TRBJ2-6|-|TRBD1|TRBV19
TGTGCCAGTAGCCTGACAGGGGGCTCTGGGGCCAACGTCCTGACTTTC
CASSLTGGSGANVLTF
>TRBJ1-4|-|-|TRBV28
TGTGCCAGCCAACAGGCTCGAAGGGCTAATGAAAAACTGTTTTTT
CASQQARRANEKLFF
>TRBJ2-1|-|TRBD2|TRBV7-2
TGTGCCAGCAGCTTAGGAGGTTCGGGAGGGCCTTTTGGTCAGTTCTTC
CASSLGGSGGPFGQFF
>TRBJ1-5|-|-|TRBV19
TGTGCCAGTAGTTTTGACGGGCAGCCCCAGCATTTT
CASSFDGQPQHF
>TRBJ2-3|-|TRBD2|TRBV9
TGTGCCAGCAGCGTCTCAGCGGGAGAAACGGATACGCAGTATTTT
CASSVSAGETDTQYF
>TRBJ2-1|-|-|TRBV29-1
TGCAGCGTTGTGAGGCTAATCCCCAATGAGCAGTTCTTC
CSVVRLIPNEQFF
>TRBJ2-1|-|TRBD2|TRBV7-8
TGTGCCAGCAGCTCTCGGACTAGCGGGGTGAAGATGGCCTACAATGAGCAGTTCTTC
CASSSRTSGVKMAYNEQFF
>TRBJ1-5|-|-|TRBV2
TGTGCCAGCAAGGGGGTGAGGGTACGCAATCAGCCCCAGCATTTT
CASKGVRVRNQPQHF
>TRBJ1-5|few|-|TRBV7-2
TGTGCCAGCAGCCGCTGGACAGTTAATCAGCCCCAGCATTTT
CASSRWTVNQPQHF
>TRBJ2-1|-|-|TRBV13
TGTGCCAGCAGCTTAAGCCAAAATGAGCAGTTCTTC
CASSLSQNEQFF
>TRBJ2-7|-|TRBD1|TRBV7-2
TGTGCCAGCAGCGGCCGCCCCGGACAGGGGACCTACGAGCAGTACTTC
CASSGRPGQGTYEQYF
>TRBJ1-2|-|TRBD1|TRBV6-5
TGTGCCATCGGACAGGGCGCCTATGGCTACACCTTC
CAIGQGAYGYTF
>TRBJ2-3|-|TRBD1|TRBV5-1
TGCGCCACTTCGACAGGGGCCACGCGGGGAACAGATACGCAGTATTTT
CATSTGATRGTDTQYF
>TRBJ2-4|-|TRBD1|TRBV5-1
TGCGCCAGCAGCCTACAGGGGTATGGAAACATTCAGTACTTC
CASSLQGYGNIQYF